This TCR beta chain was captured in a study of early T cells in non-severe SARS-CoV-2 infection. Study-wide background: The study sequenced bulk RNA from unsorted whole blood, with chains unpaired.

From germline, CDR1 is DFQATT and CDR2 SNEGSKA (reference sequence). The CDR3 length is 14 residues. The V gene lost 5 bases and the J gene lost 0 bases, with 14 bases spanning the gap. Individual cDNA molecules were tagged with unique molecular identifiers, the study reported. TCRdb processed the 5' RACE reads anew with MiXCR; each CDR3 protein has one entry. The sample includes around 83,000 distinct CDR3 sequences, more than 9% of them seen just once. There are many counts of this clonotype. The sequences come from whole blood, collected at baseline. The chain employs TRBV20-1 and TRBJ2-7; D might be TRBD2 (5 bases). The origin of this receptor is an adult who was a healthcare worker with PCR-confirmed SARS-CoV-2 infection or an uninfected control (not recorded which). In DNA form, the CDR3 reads TGCAGTGCTCAACCGGTAGCGAACTCCTACGAGCAGTACTTC. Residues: CSAQPVANSYEQYF.